Presented here are 28 T cell receptor beta chains from one specimen sequenced in a study of shared clonotypes between healthy human individuals. Method: immunoSEQ multiplex PCR; TCRdb's copy keeps in-frame clones and lacks some. Of about 1 million clones in the sample, about 74% were seen once. Source material: memory CD4+ T cells sorted from blood. Subset meaning: CD45RA-negative fraction. The receptors come from a man aged 18 to 30 in good health.

Turning to this clone: Distinct nucleotide sequences in the sample also encode this CDR3. The chain couples TRBV30 to TRBJ2-3; perhaps D is TRBD1 or TRBD2 (5 bases each). The CDR3 contains 14 residues. CDR1 is GTSNPN and CDR2 is SVGIG in the germline V gene (reference sequence). Deletions cut 3 bases from V and 0 bases from J, with 10 bases between. The CDR3 loop reads CAWSEGRSTDTQYF. CDR3 DNA sequence: TGTGCCTGGAGCGAGGGGCGGAGCACAGATACGCAGTATTTT.

The chain uses TRBV28 and TRBJ1-1, with D unclear. Germline CDR1 is MDHEN and CDR2 is SYDVKM. The CDR3 runs 11 residues. V lost 6 bases and J lost 11, with 13 bases in between. CDR3 residues: CASSLVNRAFF. CDR3 in DNA: TGTGCCAGCAGCCTCGTAAACCGGGCTTTCTTT.

CDR3 region: CASSSDRTGGTDTQYF. Written as DNA, the CDR3 is TGTGCCAGCAGTTCCGATCGGACAGGGGGCACAGATACGCAGTATTTT. The gene calls are TRBV28 and TRBJ2-3; 9 bases agree with TRBD1. The V gene end was trimmed by 4 bases and the J gene end by 1 base; junction bases not matched to a gene: 6. This CDR3 has 16 amino acids. Per the germline V gene, CDR1 is MDHEN and CDR2 is SYDVKM.

The chain employs TRBV4-1 and TRBJ2-1; TRBD2 aligns across 7 bases. Trimming removed 3 bases from V and 9 bases from J; junction bases left unmatched: 8. This CDR3 is 14 amino acids long. Germline CDR1 is MGHRA and CDR2 is YSYEKL. CDR3 bases: TGCGCCAGCAGCCACGGTGGGGGGGTCGGTGAGCAGTTCTTC. Its translation: CASSHGGGVGEQFF.

Concerning this clone itself: A far larger clone lies a single base away; this is likely a read error. Additional DNA sequences in this sample encode the identical CDR3. This chain connects TRBV11-2 to TRBJ2-7, with D unclear. The CDR3 has 12 amino acids. Trimming took off 6 bases at V and 4 bases at J, with 10 bases between the two ends. The germline gives CDR1 SGHAT, CDR2 FQNNGV. CDR3 region: CASSILRYEQYF. The CDR3 nucleotides are TGTGCCAGCAGTATCCTTCGGTACGAGCAGTACTTC. The whole variable domain, remainder taken from reference TRBV11-2 and TRBJ2-7, is EAGVAQSPRYKIIEKRQSVAFWCNPISGHATLYWYQQILGQGPKLLIQFQNNGVVDDSQLPKDRFSAERLKGVDSTLKIQPAKLEDSAVYLCASSILRYEQYFGPGTRLTVT.

The V gene is TRBV4-3, the J gene TRBJ2-1; maybe TRBD1 (5 bases). The CDR3 length is 15 residues. Germline V gene data show CDR1 as LGHNA and CDR2 as YSLEER. The V end lost 1 base, the J end lost 3 bases, and 10 bases lay between the germline ends. The CDR3 DNA follows: TGCGCCAGCAGCCAAGTACAGGCGCACTACAATGAGCAGTTCTTC. As protein: CASSQVQAHYNEQFF.

This clone was seen once. The J gene is TRBJ2-1, the V gene TRBV7-9; D ambiguous. Germline V gene data show CDR1 as SEHNR and CDR2 as FQNEAQ (reference sequence). V gave up 3 bases and J gave up 9 bases, with 15 bases separating them. CDR3 length equals 14 residues. CDR3 coding DNA: TGTGCCAGCAGCTTGCCCGGCCTAGTCAGTGAGCAGTTCTTC. It yields the protein CASSLPGLVSEQFF.

The gene calls are TRBV4-1 and TRBJ2-5; TRBD2 matches at 10 bases. The CDR3 covers 16 residues. The ends lost 3 bases at V and 2 bases at J; junction bases unmatched: 6. CDR1 and CDR2 from the germline V gene are MGHRA and YSYEKL. The CDR3 reads CASSQTPGLAQETQYF. CDR3 DNA: TGCGCCAGCAGCCAGACGCCGGGACTAGCGCAAGAGACCCAGTACTTC.

J is TRBJ2-7 and V is TRBV7-9; the match to TRBD2 covers 7 bases. There are 14 residues in the CDR3. Germline-derived CDR1 and CDR2 are SEHNR and FQNEAQ (reference sequence). Trimming cost V 6 bases and J 2 bases; bases outside gene matches: 7. The CDR3 nucleotides read TGTGCCAGCAGTTCTAGCGGAGCTACCTACGAGCAGTACTTC. This encodes CASSSSGATYEQYF.

The chain links TRBV5-5 to TRBJ2-7; 9 nucleotides agree with TRBD2. V was pared by 4 bases and J by 3 bases, with 8 bases of the junction left unmatched. The CDR3 sequence is 15 residues long. Germline V gene lookup returns CDR1 SGHKS and CDR2 YYEKEE (reference sequence). DNA of the CDR3: TGTGCCAGCAGCCCCCGGGGTAGCGGGAGCTACGAGCAGTACTTC. It is translated as CASSPRGSGSYEQYF.

This clone is a singleton in its sample. The chain joins TRBV5-7 to TRBJ2-6; possible D gene TRBD1, 8 bases. Being an ORF, TRBV5-7 has a function that is uncertain. The length of the CDR3 is 19 residues. V was trimmed by 4 bases and J by 3 bases, leaving 23 bases between them. CDR3 region: CASSLPDREGNFGANVLTF. CDR3 nucleotide sequence: TGTGCCAGCAGCCTGCCGGACAGGGAGGGAAACTTTGGGGCCAACGTCCTGACTTTC.

The J gene is TRBJ2-5, the V gene TRBV5-5, with a possible D match to TRBD1 (5 bases). This CDR3 has 13 amino acids. Germline V gene sequence: CDR1 SGHKS, CDR2 YYEKEE (reference sequence). Trimming pared 5 bases from V and 2 bases from J, leaving 10 bases between. CDR3 in amino acids: CASSLQEQETQYF. The DNA for the CDR3 is TGTGCCAGCAGTTTACAGGAACAAGAGACCCAGTACTTC.

There are a few counts of this clone. The sample holds other DNA sequences that translate to the same CDR3. The chain couples TRBV4-3 to TRBJ1-4, with TRBD1 as a possible D gene (6 bases). Between the trimmed V and J ends, which lost 3 bases and 4 bases, there was a span of 12 bases. Germline-derived CDR1 and CDR2 are LGHNA and YSLEER. The CDR3 has 15 amino acids. The CDR3 reads CASSQSGQFNEKLFF. The CDR3, as DNA: TGCGCCAGCAGCCAGTCCGGACAGTTTAATGAAAAACTGTTTTTT.

This sequence joins TRBV30 and TRBJ2-3; TRBD2 agrees at 8 bases. J lost 1 base, V lost 3 bases, and 6 bases had no gene match. This CDR3 region has 15 residues. Germline CDR1 is GTSNPN and CDR2 is SVGIG (reference sequence). CDR3: CAWSGGALGTDTQYF. CDR3 in DNA: TGTGCCTGGAGCGGGGGGGCTCTTGGCACAGATACGCAGTATTTT.

V gene TRBV28 combines with J gene TRBJ1-1, with 7 bases aligning to TRBD1. This CDR3 comprises 13 residues. The V gene's germline CDR1 is MDHEN and CDR2 SYDVKM. Losses at the gene ends were 10 bases for V and 2 bases for J; bases not matched to a gene: 7. CDR3 residues: CATKGAKNTEAFF. CDR3 sequence (DNA): TGTGCCACCAAGGGGGCGAAAAACACTGAAGCTTTCTTT.

This clone was seen at least ten times. The chain employs TRBV18 and TRBJ1-5; 8 nucleotides line up with TRBD1. Germline V gene data show CDR1 as KGHSH and CDR2 as LQKENI. V lost 2 bases and J lost 3; bases outside the gene matches: 9. The CDR3 contains 17 residues. In DNA, the CDR3 is TGTGCCAGCTCACCAAGCGTGGCAGGGGGCTTCAATCAGCCCCAGCATTTT. It codes for CASSPSVAGGFNQPQHF. Variable domain in full (rest from reference TRBV18 and TRBJ1-5): NAGVMQNPRHLVRRRGQEARLRCSPMKGHSHVYWYRQLPEEGLKFMVYLQKENIIDESGMPKERFSAEFPKEGPSILRIQQVVRGDSAAYFCASSPSVAGGFNQPQHFGDGTRLSIL.

The CDR3 region has the DNA TGCGCCAGCAGCCAAGTCAACAGGGGTGAGCAGTACTTC. Its translation is CASSQVNRGEQYF. This chain uses TRBV4-1 with TRBJ2-7; 7 positions agree with TRBD1. This CDR3 is 13 amino acids long. Looked up from germline, CDR1 is MGHRA and CDR2 is YSYEKL. V gave up 1 base and J gave up 7 bases; unmatched junction bases: 4.

This chain joins TRBV5-6 and TRBJ1-4; D is possibly TRBD1 (6 bases). The CDR3 consists of 15 residues. The V gene lost 6 bases and the J gene lost 4 bases, with 16 bases spanning the gap. CDR1 is SGHDT and CDR2 is YYEEEE in the germline V gene. The CDR3 is CASTPGALRNEKLFF. The CDR3 DNA reads as TGTGCCAGCACACCGGGGGCGCTGCGTAATGAAAAACTGTTTTTT.

This rearrangement joins TRBV9 to TRBJ2-5, with TRBD2 matching over 11 bases. This CDR3 comprises 16 residues. V lost 2 bases and J lost 5; bases outside the gene matches: 8. CDR1 is SGDLS, CDR2 YYNGEE, per germline. The CDR3 loop reads CASSVTSGEERETQYF. CDR3 nucleotide sequence: TGTGCCAGCAGCGTGACTAGCGGGGAGGAAAGGGAGACCCAGTACTTC.

The chain has TRBV13 and TRBJ2-3; D may be TRBD1 (6 bases). CDR3 length equals 14 residues. V lost 8 bases and J 4 bases, leaving 16 bases between the germline ends. Germline assignment: CDR1 PRHDT and CDR2 FYEKMQ (reference sequence). In DNA, the CDR3 is TGTGCCAGCTCGGACAGCGGTGGTCCAGATACGCAGTATTTT. Its translation: CASSDSGGPDTQYF.

V usage is TRBV18 and J usage is TRBJ1-2; D might be TRBD1 (6 bases). V lost 6 bases and J 4 bases, leaving 12 bases between the germline ends. Germline V gene lookup returns CDR1 KGHSH and CDR2 LQKENI. The CDR3 has 13 residues. The CDR3 nucleotides are TGTGCCAGCTCCCCCGGACAGACCTATGGCTACACCTTC. This translates into CASSPGQTYGYTF.

This clone has only a few counts. The chain carries TRBV10-3 and TRBJ1-1, with 9 bases fitting TRBD1. Germline loops: CDR1 ENHRY, CDR2 SYGVKD. The CDR3 contains 14 residues. The V segment lost 6 bases and the J segment 10 bases; nucleotides outside the gene matches: 12. The CDR3 coding sequence is TGTGCCATCAGGGACAGGGGCGGACGGGTGGGAGCTTTCTTT. As protein: CAIRDRGGRVGAFF.

This chain joins TRBV19 and TRBJ1-5; possibly TRBD1 for D (5 bases). V was trimmed by 6 bases and J by 3 bases, leaving 15 bases between them. Per germline, CDR1 LNHDA and CDR2 SQIVND (reference sequence). The CDR3 runs 15 residues. The CDR3 protein is CASSLWGRNNQPQHF. CDR3 nucleotides: TGTGCCAGTAGCCTGTGGGGACGGAACAATCAGCCCCAGCATTTT.

This clone was recorded many times. The chain links TRBV5-1 to TRBJ2-1; 10 bases map to TRBD2. The CDR3 has 16 amino acids. Germline V CDR1 and CDR2: SGHRS, YFSETQ. With 5 bases clipped from V and 2 bases from J, the junction kept 7 bases outside the gene matches. CDR3 sequence reads: CASSPILAGAYNEQFF. The CDR3 DNA reads TGCGCCAGCAGTCCAATCCTAGCGGGGGCCTACAATGAGCAGTTCTTC. Variable domain in full (rest from reference TRBV5-1 and TRBJ2-1): KAGVTQTPRYLIKTRGQQVTLSCSPISGHRSVSWYQQTPGQGLQFLFEYFSETQRNKGNFPGRFSGRQFSNSRSEMNVSTLELGDSALYLCASSPILAGAYNEQFFGPGTRLTVL.

The chain recombines TRBV30 with TRBJ1-2; a weak D match, TRBD1 (6 bases). V was trimmed by 1 base and J by 4 bases, leaving 16 bases between them. Per germline, CDR1 GTSNPN and CDR2 SVGIG (reference sequence). The CDR3 consists of 15 residues. DNA for the CDR3: TGTGCCTGGAGTGCCGTGTGGGGGGCAGGCTATGGCTACACCTTC. Translating it yields CAWSAVWGAGYGYTF.

This chain connects TRBV7-2 to TRBJ2-7, with D unresolved. Trimming removed 5 bases at V and 6 bases at J, with 8 bases between. CDR1 SGHTA and CDR2 FQGNSA come from the germline V gene. The CDR3 spans 11 residues. The CDR3 region is CASSRAVEQYF. CDR3 DNA sequence: TGTGCCAGCAGCCGCGCCGTCGAGCAGTACTTC.

The gene calls are TRBV28 and TRBJ1-2, with 9 nucleotides matching TRBD1. Germline loops: CDR1 MDHEN, CDR2 SYDVKM. The CDR3 spans 16 residues. Trimming cost V 5 bases and J 3 bases; bases outside gene matches: 10. For the CDR3, the DNA is TGTGCCAGCAGTGCGTCCGGGACAGGGAATTACTATGGCTACACCTTC. This gives the protein CASSASGTGNYYGYTF.

The V gene is TRBV5-4, the J gene TRBJ2-1; D is unresolved. Trimming removed 0 bases at V and 9 bases at J, with 13 bases between. CDR3 length equals 14 residues. Germline-derived CDR1 and CDR2 are SGHNT and YYREEE (reference sequence). The CDR3, as DNA: TGTGCCAGCAGCTTGGACATGGGGAAGGGTGAGCAGTTCTTC. It specifies CASSLDMGKGEQFF.